The clone carrying this TCR beta chain was counted between two and nine times. The data belong to a study of blood T cells in healthy people across ages. For the second PCR, which ran for roughly 6 to 12 cycles, a sample-barcoded 5' primer and a J-beta primer mix were used. Carrying 12 random nucleotides, a template-switch adaptor labeled each individual cDNA molecule. TCRdb redid the calling of the 5' RACE reads with MiXCR, one entry per CDR3 protein. The sample includes 1 million or so distinct CDR3 sequences, 40% to 45% seen only once; the top ten take around 18%. Germline V gene data show CDR1 as MGHDK and CDR2 as SYGVNS. The V gene lost 3 bases and the J gene lost 4 bases, with 10 bases spanning the gap. The CDR3 consists of 14 residues. Donors were systemically healthy Caucasian individuals from Russia aged 6 to 90 years. Every donor gave around 10 milliliters of peripheral blood. The authors isolated at least 6.5 million PBMCs per sample.

Sequencing used blood. This TCR was sampled from a woman in her sixties in good health. This chain connects TRBV25-1 to TRBJ1-5; D remains unclear. The CDR3 nucleotides read TGTGCCAGCAGTGAGGAGGGCCGTAATCAGCCCCAGCATTTT. Its translation is CASSEEGRNQPQHF.